One and the same sample provided the 11 T cell receptor beta chains below, sequenced in a study of beta chain features in type 1 diabetes. Expressed TCRB transcripts were sequenced because the entire RNA isolate underwent reverse transcription. The repertoire was sequenced with immunoSEQ multiplex PCR; TCRdb's copy has only in-frame clones and lacks some. The sample consists of hundreds of thousands of clones, over 65% of them appearing once. Sequenced material: naive CD4+ T cells from blood. Receptors were obtained from a man under 40 in good health.

CDR3 nucleotides: TGTGCCAGCTCTCCTTCGACTAGCGGGGATACGCAGTATTTT. This codes for CASSPSTSGDTQYF. The V call is TRBV18, the J call TRBJ2-3; the match to TRBD2 covers 10 bases. Germline-derived CDR1 and CDR2 are KGHSH and LQKENI. This CDR3 has 14 residues. V trimming: 6 bases; J trimming: 6 bases; junction bases outside the gene matches: 6.

Details on this clone: This sample also contains other DNA sequences that code for the same CDR3. In DNA, the CDR3 is TGCAGCGTGGAGACGGAGAGGACTCACACCGGGGAGCTGTTTTTT. Translating gives CSVETERTHTGELFF. The chain carries TRBV29-1 and TRBJ2-2; possible D gene TRBD2, 5 bases. The CDR3 loop spans 15 amino acids. Per the germline V gene, CDR1 is SQVTM and CDR2 is ANQGSEA. V was pared by 6 bases and J by 3 bases, with 17 bases between.

The CDR3 loop is CATSRETGAYEQYF. The DNA for the CDR3 is TGTGCCACCAGCAGAGAAACGGGAGCCTACGAGCAGTACTTC. V and J are TRBV15 and TRBJ2-7, with D possibly being TRBD2 (6 bases). Germline V gene data show CDR1 as LNHNV and CDR2 as YYDKDF (reference sequence). Deletions cut 0 bases from V and 2 bases from J, with 8 bases between. The CDR3 covers 14 residues. The full variable domain, its missing parts supplied by reference TRBV15 and TRBJ2-7, is DAMVIQNPRYQVTQFGKPVTLSCSQTLNHNVMYWYQQKSSQAPKLLFHYYDKDFNNEADTPDNFQSRRPNTSFCFLDIRSPGLGDTAMYLCATSRETGAYEQYFGPGTRLTVT.

The gene calls are TRBV7-2 and TRBJ2-7; 9 bases match TRBD1. V shed 4 bases, J shed 5 bases, and the junction held 9 bases outside the gene matches. From germline, CDR1 is SGHTA and CDR2 FQGNSA. The CDR3 has 15 amino acids. The CDR3 loop is CASSSPGQGHHEQYF. The CDR3, as DNA: TGTGCCAGCAGCTCCCCGGGACAGGGTCACCACGAGCAGTACTTC. Full variable domain (missing parts from reference TRBV7-2 and TRBJ2-7): GAGVSQSPSNKVTEKGKDVELRCDPISGHTALYWYRQSLGQGLEFLIYFQGNSAPDKSGLPSDRFSAERTGGSVSTLTIQRTQQEDSAVYLCASSSPGQGHHEQYFGPGTRLTVT.

This clone appeared once. The chain joins TRBV28 to TRBJ2-7; possibly TRBD1 for D (6 bases). This CDR3 spans 12 amino acids. The germline V gene has CDR1 MDHEN and CDR2 SYDVKM. The V and J ends lost 8 bases and 2 bases respectively, with 10 bases between them. DNA for the CDR3: TGTGCCAGCCAGGACAGAACCTACGAGCAGTACTTC. This sequence encodes CASQDRTYEQYF.

The gene calls are TRBV2 and TRBJ2-1; 10 nucleotides line up with TRBD2. CDR3 length: 18 residues. The V gene's germline CDR1 is SNHLY and CDR2 FYNNEI. V shed 1 base, J shed 4 bases, and the junction held 10 bases outside the gene matches. The CDR3 is CASSEEFPAGGRYNEQFF. CDR3 DNA: TGTGCCAGCAGTGAAGAGTTTCCAGCGGGGGGGAGATACAATGAGCAGTTCTTC.

This clone was recorded a few times. Additional DNA sequences in this sample encode the identical CDR3. This chain uses TRBV29-1 with TRBJ2-5; no reliable D call. CDR1 is SQVTM and CDR2 is ANQGSEA in the germline V gene. The CDR3 consists of 9 residues. Trimming took off 4 bases at V and 5 bases at J, with 2 bases between the two ends. The CDR3 loop is CSVGETQYF. The DNA of the CDR3 is TGCAGCGTTGGGGAGACCCAGTACTTC.

The rearrangement uses TRBV30 and TRBJ1-2; TRBD1 might be the D (6 bases). V was clipped by 1 base and J by 2 bases, with 8 bases between them. Per germline, CDR1 GTSNPN and CDR2 SVGIG (reference sequence). This CDR3 is 13 amino acids long. The CDR3 nucleotides are TGTGCCTGGAGTGACCAGGGGAACTATGGCTACACCTTC. Translated: CAWSDQGNYGYTF.

The rearrangement uses TRBV25-1 and TRBJ2-1; 9 bases match TRBD2. V was pared by 5 bases and J by 10 bases, with 6 bases of the junction left unmatched. Germline CDR1 MGHDK, CDR2 SYGVNS. This CDR3 is built from 13 residues. In DNA, the CDR3 is TGTGCCAGCAGTTTAGCGGGAGTTCGGGAGCAGTTCTTC. Residues: CASSLAGVREQFF.

The chain links TRBV7-2 to TRBJ2-7; D remains ambiguous. Trimming removed 5 bases at V and 5 bases at J, with 10 bases between. The CDR3 loop spans 12 amino acids. Germline CDR1 is SGHTA and CDR2 is FQGNSA. CDR3: CASSPPGDEQYF. The CDR3 region has the DNA TGTGCCAGCAGCCCACCTGGGGACGAGCAGTACTTC.

The CDR3 reads CSVDGAEAFF. CDR3 DNA sequence: TGCAGCGTTGACGGGGCTGAAGCTTTCTTT. The chain employs TRBV29-1 and TRBJ1-1; D ambiguous. V was clipped by 3 bases and J by 6 bases, with 5 bases between them. Per germline, CDR1 SQVTM and CDR2 ANQGSEA. The CDR3 consists of 10 residues.